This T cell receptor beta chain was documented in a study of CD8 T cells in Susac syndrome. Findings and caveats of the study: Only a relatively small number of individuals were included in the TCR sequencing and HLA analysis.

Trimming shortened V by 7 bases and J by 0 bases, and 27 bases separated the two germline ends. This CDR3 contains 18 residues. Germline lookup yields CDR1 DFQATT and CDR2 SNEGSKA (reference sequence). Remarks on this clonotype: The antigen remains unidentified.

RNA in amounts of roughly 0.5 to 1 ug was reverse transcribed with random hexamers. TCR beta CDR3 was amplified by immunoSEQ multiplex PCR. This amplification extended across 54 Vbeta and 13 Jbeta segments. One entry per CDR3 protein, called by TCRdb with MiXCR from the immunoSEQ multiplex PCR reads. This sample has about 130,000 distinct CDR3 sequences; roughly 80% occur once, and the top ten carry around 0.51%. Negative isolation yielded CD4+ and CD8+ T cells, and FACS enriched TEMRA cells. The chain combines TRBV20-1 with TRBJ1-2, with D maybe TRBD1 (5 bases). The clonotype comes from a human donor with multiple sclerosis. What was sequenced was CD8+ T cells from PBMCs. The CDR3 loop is CSGDLNTGGQETNYGYTF. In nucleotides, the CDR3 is TGCAGTGGGGACCTAAACACAGGAGGTCAAGAAACTAACTATGGCTACACCTTC.